Given below is one T cell receptor beta chain in context. This sample is part of a study of blood T cells in healthy people across ages. With a J-beta primer mix and a sample-barcoded 5' primer, a second PCR ran roughly 6 to 11 cycles. TCRdb processed the 5' RACE reads anew with MiXCR; each CDR3 protein has one entry. The table lists some 1.6 million distinct CDR3 sequences, 34% of them singletons, with over 9% in the top ten. The ends were cut back, 6 bases at V and 7 bases at J, with 17 bases in the middle. The CDR3 is 13 residues long. Germline CDR1 DFQATT, CDR2 SNEGSKA (reference sequence). The chain carries TRBV20-1 and TRBJ2-3; no definite D call. The clonotype was recovered from a woman aged 30 to 39 in good health. The sample comprised blood. The CDR3 sequence is CSAPHLQLHTQYF. CDR3 nucleotide sequence: TGCAGTGCCCCACATCTCCAGCTACATACGCAGTATTTT.